This T cell receptor beta chain was found in a study of shared clonotypes between healthy human individuals (dated by TCRdb to between 2020 and 2021). General notes on the study: A couple of women and a few men aged 18 to 49 years were included in the cohort. Leukapheresis yielded between about 0.85 and 9 billion PBMCs per donor. To estimate repertoire size and how much clonotypes are shared between individuals, the study performed deep sequencing of blood TCR repertoires from a handful of healthy adults. Different laboratories and diverse techniques were used to prepare libraries and sequence TCR repertoires, to increase sequencing depth and limit assay-specific biases. Per donor, three plates each were used for CD4 naive and CD4 memory, two for CD8 naive, and one for CD8 memory. Study-level results and caveats: Compared with non-shared clonotypes, clonotypes shared by all four sorted-subset donors had higher generation probabilities. The small number of donors limited the genetic and exposure-history diversity represented. Pairwise subsampling indicated that sequencing depth was expected to affect the degree of clonotype sharing among donors. Rarefaction of sorted-subset datasets indicated incomplete sequencing despite the large sequencing depth. Estimated clonotype richness was generally larger for naive than for memory subsets. Sharing across a handful of donors was observed for approximately 5% of naive CD4, 3% to 3.5% of naive CD8, 2% to 2.5% of memory CD4, and less than 0.45% of memory CD8 clonotypes. Sampling was restricted to blood, and TCR repertoires in tissue are likely to differ from TCR repertoires in blood.

Using the deep immunoSEQ assay, multiplex PCR amplified TCR CDR3 regions from genomic DNA. Genomic DNA extracted from each cell subset was distributed evenly over all wells of several immunoSEQ 96-well plates, and each plate served as one replicate. For sorted subsets, about 200 ng genomic DNA, equal to tens of thousands of T cell genomes, was loaded into each replicate PCR. Purified libraries were measured with a Qubit 3.0 fluorometer, size-checked on a Bioanalyzer 2100, and measured again with the KAPA Library Quantification kit. Each immunoSEQ 96-well plate was sequenced on its own single-read 150-cycle Illumina NextSeq 550 flow cell. The authors' analysis ran thus. Because the immunoSEQ output included only junctional sequences and no quality scores, the filtering could not be the same as the filtering used for full-length reads. Sequences were annotated with PyIR, a Python wrapper for IgBLAST v1.9, and V/J genes and CDR3 were assigned using IMGT germline references. Reads with weak V/J assignments (E-value above 1e-6), missing CDR3, stop codons, out-of-frame junctions, or ambiguous translated residues were removed. A V3J clonotype was defined by an identical inferred V gene, J gene, and CDR3 amino acid sequence. The percentage overlap between two repertoires was calculated by dividing the number of shared unique clonotypes by the size of the smaller repertoire. Repertoire richness was assessed with RTK rarefaction, the Chao1 estimator, and Recon v2.1 estimates of unobserved clonotypes. OLGA was used to compute generation probabilities for all TCRbeta clonotypes that the gDNA method yielded from several donors. TCRdb took over this immuneACCESS table, retaining in-frame rearrangements with V and J assigned. Such tables are incomplete; in checked studies, under half of the missing clones stem from an unresolved V gene, and the remainder is unexplained. That table supplies the V and J calls and clone size; D and trimming were determined from the DNA. The sample contains approximately 1.4 million clones, 95% to 99% of them found a single time. In total, the top ten clones hold approximately 0.44% of the sample.

CDR1 SGHTA and CDR2 FQGNSA were looked up in the germline V gene. There are 16 amino acids in the CDR3, from cysteine to phenylalanine inclusive. Only CDR3 DNA is held: 48 bases, read in frame from base 1. V has 3 bases trimmed and J has 0 bases trimmed; junction bases matching no gene number 7. Points on this clone: No cognate antigen has been identified for it. Base qualities are not provided; no much larger clone lies one nucleotide away.

The donors were healthy, HIV-negative adults who had no recently reported acute infections or vaccinations. Every donor was a Caucasian adult living in Nashville, Tennessee, USA. Magnetic negative selection was used to enrich CD4+ T cells, after which naive cells were positively selected on CD45RA and the negative fraction became the memory subset. Blood was collected by leukapheresis, and PBMCs were isolated by Ficoll-Histopaque density gradient centrifugation and then cryopreserved in liquid nitrogen vapor phase. Analytical flow cytometry was used to check the purity and quantity of every magnetically sorted T cell population. Each sorted fraction had its genomic DNA isolated and then quantified by UV absorbance on a Nanodrop 2000c.

Recombination connected TRBV7-2 to TRBJ2-7; a stretch of 8 junction bases matches TRBD1. The source is a young man in good health. The sequenced sample consisted of naive CD4+ T cells sorted from blood. This specimen's cell subset or site label, interpreted: CD45RA+ positively selected. The CDR3 has the sequence CASSFPGQGGSYEQYF. The nucleotide sequence reads as follows: TGTGCCAGCAGCTTCCCCGGACAGGGTGGCTCCTACGAGCAGTACTTC.